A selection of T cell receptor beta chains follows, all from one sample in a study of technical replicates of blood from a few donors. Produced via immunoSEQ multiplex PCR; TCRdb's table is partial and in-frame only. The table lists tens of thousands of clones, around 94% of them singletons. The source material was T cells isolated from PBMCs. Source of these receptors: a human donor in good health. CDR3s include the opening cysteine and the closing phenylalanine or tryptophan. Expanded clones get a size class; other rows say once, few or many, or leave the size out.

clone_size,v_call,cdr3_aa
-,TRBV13,CASSLGGRGTGELFF
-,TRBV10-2,CASRMGSDEQFF
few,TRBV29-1,CSVVNREAFF
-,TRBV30,CAWSTARGVSSYNSPLHF
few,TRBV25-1,CASSEPSWTGNTEAFF
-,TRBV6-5,CASSYSSGINSPLHF
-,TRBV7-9,CASSLVSAYEQYF
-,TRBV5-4,CASSAGTGGAEGYGYTF
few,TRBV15,CATSRVGGRNQPQHF
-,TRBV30,CAWSVGRLGTGAFF
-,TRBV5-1,CASSLDRVHEKLFF
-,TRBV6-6,CASSYLNRGPDTQYF
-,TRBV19,CASSGQELSYQPQHF
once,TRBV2,CASSIRVSNEQFF
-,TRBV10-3,CAISQNYEQYF
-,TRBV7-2,CANKGQGNSPLHF
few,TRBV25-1,CASSLGANTEAFF
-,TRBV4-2,CASSQSMGQGNEQFF
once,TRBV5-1,CASSPGQGGRANYGYTF
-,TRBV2,CASSEASGGFLNTGELFF
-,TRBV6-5,CASSYPRSHGAQYF
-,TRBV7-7,CASSLRGDRYQHF
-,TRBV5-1,CASKDRVGEQYF
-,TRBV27,CASSLRGNSYEQYF
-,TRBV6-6,CASSYEGGAALGYTF
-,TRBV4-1,CASSQTSGGWNTGELFF
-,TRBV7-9,CASSLEEGALSNTF
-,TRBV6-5,CASSYSQESYEQYF
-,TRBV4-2,CASSQEGTRSGPATNEKLFF
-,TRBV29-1,CSVEEPGQETQYF
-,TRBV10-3,CASLAGVSDTQYF
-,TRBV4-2,CASSQDWSGSYNEQFF
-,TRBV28,CASRITGTGRYEQYF
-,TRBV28,CASRMFGKRTYEQYF
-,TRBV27,CASSPVRFLHTDTQYF
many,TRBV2,CASSETGIDTDTQYF
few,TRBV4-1,CASSYRDRNTEAFF
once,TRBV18,CASSGDSGADTQYF
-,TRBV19,CASSTPTGMDIQYF
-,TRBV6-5,CASSRLAGGNEQFF
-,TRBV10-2,CASSGTWGPEQFF
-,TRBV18,CASSPLGLAGSSTDTQYF
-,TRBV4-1,CASSLAGGTYEQYF
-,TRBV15,CATTEDRGGLYGYTF
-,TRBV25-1,CAIPLSGESTDTQYF
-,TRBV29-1,CSGIDNNYGYTF
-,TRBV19,CASSPRTSSSYEQYF
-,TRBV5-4,CASSLTSGGPGFSYNEQFF
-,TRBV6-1,CASGEQGPTYEQYF
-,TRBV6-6,CASSYRGAYEQYF
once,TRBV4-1,CASSQVGTGGGYTF
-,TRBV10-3,CAISVSYGYTF
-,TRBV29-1,CSVATSSGDYEQYF
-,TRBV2,CASSDWTEYQPQHF
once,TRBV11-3,CASSPLRGEEQYF
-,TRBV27,CASSFGSPHYNEQFF
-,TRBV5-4,CASSLGLRTDTQYF
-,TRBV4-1,CASSEQGWGSNEKLFF
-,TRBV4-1,CASSAVSRLAATDTQYF
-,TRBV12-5,CASGPIAGGDQFF